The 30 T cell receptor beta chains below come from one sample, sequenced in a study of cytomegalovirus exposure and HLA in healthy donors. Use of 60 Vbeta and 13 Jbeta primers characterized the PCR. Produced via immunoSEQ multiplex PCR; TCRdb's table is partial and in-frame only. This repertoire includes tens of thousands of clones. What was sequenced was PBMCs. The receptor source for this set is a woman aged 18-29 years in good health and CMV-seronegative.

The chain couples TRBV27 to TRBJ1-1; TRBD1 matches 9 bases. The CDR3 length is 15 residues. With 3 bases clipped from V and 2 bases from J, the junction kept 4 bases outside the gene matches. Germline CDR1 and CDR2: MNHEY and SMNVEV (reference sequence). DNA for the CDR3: TGTGCCAGCAGTTTGACAGGGGGTACCAACACTGAAGCTTTCTTT. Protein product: CASSLTGGTNTEAFF.

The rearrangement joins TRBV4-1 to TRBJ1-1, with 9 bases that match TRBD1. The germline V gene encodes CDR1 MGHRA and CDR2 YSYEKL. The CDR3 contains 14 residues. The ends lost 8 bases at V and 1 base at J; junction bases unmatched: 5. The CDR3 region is CASRDRASNTEAFF. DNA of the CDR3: TGCGCCAGCCGGGACAGGGCCTCGAACACTGAAGCTTTCTTT.

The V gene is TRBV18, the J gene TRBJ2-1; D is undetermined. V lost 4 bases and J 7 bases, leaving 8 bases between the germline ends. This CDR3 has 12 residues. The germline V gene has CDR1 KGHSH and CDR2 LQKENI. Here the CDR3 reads CASSRAGNEQFF. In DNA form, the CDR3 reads TGTGCCAGCTCACGGGCCGGTAATGAGCAGTTCTTC.

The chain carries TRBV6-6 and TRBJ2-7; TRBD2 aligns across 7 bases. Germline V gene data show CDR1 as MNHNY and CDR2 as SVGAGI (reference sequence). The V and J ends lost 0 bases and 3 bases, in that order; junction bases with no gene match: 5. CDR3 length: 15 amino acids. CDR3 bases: TGTGCCAGCAGTTACTCTAGCGGGTCGCGCTACGAGCAGTACTTC. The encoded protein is CASSYSSGSRYEQYF.

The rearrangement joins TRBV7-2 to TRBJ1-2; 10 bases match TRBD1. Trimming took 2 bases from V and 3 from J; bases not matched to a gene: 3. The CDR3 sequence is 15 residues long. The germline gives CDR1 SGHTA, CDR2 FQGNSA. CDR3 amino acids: CASSLRTGGDYGYTF. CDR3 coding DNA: TGTGCCAGCAGCTTAAGGACAGGGGGTGACTATGGCTACACCTTC.

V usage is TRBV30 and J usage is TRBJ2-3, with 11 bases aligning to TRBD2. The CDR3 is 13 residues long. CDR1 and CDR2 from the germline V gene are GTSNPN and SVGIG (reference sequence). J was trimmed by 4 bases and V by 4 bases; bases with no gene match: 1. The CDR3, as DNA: TGTGCCTGGAAGGGACTAGCGGCAGATACGCAGTATTTT. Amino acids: CAWKGLAADTQYF.

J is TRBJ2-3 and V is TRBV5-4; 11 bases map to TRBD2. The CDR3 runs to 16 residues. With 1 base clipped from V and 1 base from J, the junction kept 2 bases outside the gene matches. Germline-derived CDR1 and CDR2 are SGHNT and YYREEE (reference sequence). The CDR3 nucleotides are TGTGCCAGCAGCTTGACTAGCGGGGGAGGCACAGATACGCAGTATTTT. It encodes CASSLTSGGGTDTQYF.

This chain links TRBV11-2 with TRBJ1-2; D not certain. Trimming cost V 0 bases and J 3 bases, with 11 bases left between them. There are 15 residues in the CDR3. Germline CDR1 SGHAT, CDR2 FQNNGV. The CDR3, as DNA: TGTGCCAGCAGCTTAGATGCCGAGATGTACTATGGCTACACCTTC. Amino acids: CASSLDAEMYYGYTF. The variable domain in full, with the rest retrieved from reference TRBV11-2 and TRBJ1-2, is EAGVAQSPRYKIIEKRQSVAFWCNPISGHATLYWYQQILGQGPKLLIQFQNNGVVDDSQLPKDRFSAERLKGVDSTLKIQPAKLEDSAVYLCASSLDAEMYYGYTFGSGTRLTVV.

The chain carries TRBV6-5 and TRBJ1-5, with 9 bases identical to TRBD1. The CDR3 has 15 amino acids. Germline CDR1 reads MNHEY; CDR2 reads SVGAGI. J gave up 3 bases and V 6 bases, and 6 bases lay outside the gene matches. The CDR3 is CASSPTGGDNQPQHF. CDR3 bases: TGTGCCAGCAGCCCGACAGGGGGAGACAATCAGCCCCAGCATTTT.

The CDR3 DNA follows: TGCGCCAGCAGCTGGGGGACAGCAAACACTGAAGCTTTCTTT. This encodes CASSWGTANTEAFF. The chain joins TRBV5-1 to TRBJ1-1, with 7 bases lining up with TRBD1. J was trimmed by 2 bases and V by 3 bases; bases with no gene match: 4. This CDR3 spans 14 amino acids. CDR1 is SGHRS, CDR2 YFSETQ, per germline. The full variable domain, rest sourced from reference TRBV5-1 and TRBJ1-1, is KAGVTQTPRYLIKTRGQQVTLSCSPISGHRSVSWYQQTPGQGLQFLFEYFSETQRNKGNFPGRFSGRQFSNSRSEMNVSTLELGDSALYLCASSWGTANTEAFFGQGTRLTVV.

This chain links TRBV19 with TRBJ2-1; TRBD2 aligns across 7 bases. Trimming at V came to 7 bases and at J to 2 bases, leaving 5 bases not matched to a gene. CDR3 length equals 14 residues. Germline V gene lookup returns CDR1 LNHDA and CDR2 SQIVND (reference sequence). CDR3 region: CASNGGSPYNEQFF. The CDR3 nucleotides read TGTGCCAGTAATGGCGGGAGCCCCTACAATGAGCAGTTCTTC.

Here the CDR3 reads CASRDLTGGNSPLHF. CDR3 coding DNA: TGTGCCAGCAGGGATTTGACAGGTGGAAATTCACCCCTCCACTTT. The chain employs TRBV6-1 and TRBJ1-6; TRBD1 is a possible D gene (6 bases). Trimming took 6 bases from V and 7 from J, leaving 16 bases between them. Germline assignment: CDR1 MNHNS and CDR2 SASEGT. CDR3 size: 15 residues.

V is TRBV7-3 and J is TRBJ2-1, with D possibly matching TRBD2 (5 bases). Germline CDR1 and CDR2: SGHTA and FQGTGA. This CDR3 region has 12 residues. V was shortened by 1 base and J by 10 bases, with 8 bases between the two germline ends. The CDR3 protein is CASSLMGAEQFF. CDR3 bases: TGTGCCAGCAGCTTAATGGGAGCAGAGCAGTTCTTC.

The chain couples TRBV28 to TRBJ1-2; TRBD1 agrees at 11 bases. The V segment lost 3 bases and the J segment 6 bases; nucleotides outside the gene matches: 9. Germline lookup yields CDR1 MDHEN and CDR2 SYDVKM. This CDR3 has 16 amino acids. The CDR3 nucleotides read TGTGCCAGCAGTTTCCAATTGGGACAGGGGGTTGATGGCTACACCTTC. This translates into CASSFQLGQGVDGYTF.

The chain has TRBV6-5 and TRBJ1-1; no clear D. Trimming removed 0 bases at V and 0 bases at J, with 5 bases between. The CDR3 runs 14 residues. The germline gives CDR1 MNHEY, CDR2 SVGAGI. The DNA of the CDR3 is TGTGCCAGCAGTTACTCGCGCGTGAACACTGAAGCTTTCTTT. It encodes CASSYSRVNTEAFF.

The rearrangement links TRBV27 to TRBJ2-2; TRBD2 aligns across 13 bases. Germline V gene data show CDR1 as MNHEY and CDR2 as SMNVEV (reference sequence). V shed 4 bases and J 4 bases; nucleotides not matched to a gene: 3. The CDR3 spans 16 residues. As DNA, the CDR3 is TGTGCCAGCAGTTCCGGGACTAGCGGGGTCACCGGGGAGCTGTTTTTT. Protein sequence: CASSSGTSGVTGELFF.

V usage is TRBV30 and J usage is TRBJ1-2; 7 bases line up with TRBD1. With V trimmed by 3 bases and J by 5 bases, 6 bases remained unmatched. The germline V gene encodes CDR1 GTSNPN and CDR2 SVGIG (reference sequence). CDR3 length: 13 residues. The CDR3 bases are TGTGCCTGGAGGTCCCCAGGGGGTTATGGCTACACCTTC. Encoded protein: CAWRSPGGYGYTF.

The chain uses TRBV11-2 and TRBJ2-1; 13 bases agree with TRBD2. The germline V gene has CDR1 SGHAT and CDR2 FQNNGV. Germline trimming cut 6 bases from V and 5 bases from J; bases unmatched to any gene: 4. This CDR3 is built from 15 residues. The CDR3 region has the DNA TGTGCCAGCAGTAGGACTAGCGGGGGTGACAATGAGCAGTTCTTC. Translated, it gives CASSRTSGGDNEQFF.

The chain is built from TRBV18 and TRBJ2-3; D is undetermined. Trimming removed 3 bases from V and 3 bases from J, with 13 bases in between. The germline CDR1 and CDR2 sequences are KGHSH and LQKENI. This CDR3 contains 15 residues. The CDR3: CASSPDQVRTDTQYF. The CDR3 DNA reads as TGTGCCAGCTCACCTGACCAGGTTAGGACAGATACGCAGTATTTT.

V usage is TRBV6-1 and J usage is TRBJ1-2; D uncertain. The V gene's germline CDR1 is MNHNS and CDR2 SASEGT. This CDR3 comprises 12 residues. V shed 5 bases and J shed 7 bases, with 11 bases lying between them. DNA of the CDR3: TGTGCCAGCAGTAAGACTCGTACTGGCTACACCTTC. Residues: CASSKTRTGYTF.

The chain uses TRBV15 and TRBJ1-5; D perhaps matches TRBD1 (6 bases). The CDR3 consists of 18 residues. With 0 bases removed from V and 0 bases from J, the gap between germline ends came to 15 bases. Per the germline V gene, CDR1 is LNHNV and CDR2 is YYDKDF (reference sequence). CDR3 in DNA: TGTGCCACCAGCAGAGAGGGGACAAGTCGATATAGCAATCAGCCCCAGCATTTT. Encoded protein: CATSREGTSRYSNQPQHF.

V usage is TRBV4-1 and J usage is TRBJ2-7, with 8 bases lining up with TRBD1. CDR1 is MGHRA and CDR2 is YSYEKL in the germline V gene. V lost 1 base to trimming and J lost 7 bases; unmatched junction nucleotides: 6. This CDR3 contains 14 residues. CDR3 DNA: TGCGCCAGCAGCCAAGCGGACAGGGTTAAAGAGCAGTACTTC. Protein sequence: CASSQADRVKEQYF.

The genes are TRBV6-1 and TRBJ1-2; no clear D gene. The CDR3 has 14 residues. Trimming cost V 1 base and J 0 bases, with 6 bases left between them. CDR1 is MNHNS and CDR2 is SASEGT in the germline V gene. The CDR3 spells CASSEVSANYGYTF. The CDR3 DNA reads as TGTGCCAGCAGTGAAGTTAGTGCTAACTATGGCTACACCTTC.

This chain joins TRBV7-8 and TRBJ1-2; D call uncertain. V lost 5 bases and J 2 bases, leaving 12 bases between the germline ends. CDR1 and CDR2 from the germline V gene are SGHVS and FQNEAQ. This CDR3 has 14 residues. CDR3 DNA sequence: TGTGCCAGCAGCGTAATGTATACAAACTATGGCTACACCTTC. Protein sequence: CASSVMYTNYGYTF.

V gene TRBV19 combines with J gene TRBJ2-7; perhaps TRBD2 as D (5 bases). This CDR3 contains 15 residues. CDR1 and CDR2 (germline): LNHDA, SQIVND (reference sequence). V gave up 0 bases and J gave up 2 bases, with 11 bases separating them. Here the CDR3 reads CASSIDWETTYEQYF. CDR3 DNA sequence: TGTGCCAGTAGTATAGACTGGGAGACTACCTACGAGCAGTACTTC.

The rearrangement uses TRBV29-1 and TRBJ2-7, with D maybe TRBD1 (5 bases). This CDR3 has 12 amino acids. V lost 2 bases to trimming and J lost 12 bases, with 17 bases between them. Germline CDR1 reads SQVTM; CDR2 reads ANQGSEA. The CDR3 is CSVEPFTGTRYF. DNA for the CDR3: TGCAGCGTTGAACCCTTCACAGGTACAAGGTACTTC.

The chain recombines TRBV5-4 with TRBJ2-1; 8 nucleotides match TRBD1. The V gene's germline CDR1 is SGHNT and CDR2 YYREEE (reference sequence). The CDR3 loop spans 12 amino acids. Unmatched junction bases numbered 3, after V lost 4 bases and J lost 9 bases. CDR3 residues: CASSHDRGEQFF. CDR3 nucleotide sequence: TGTGCCAGCAGCCACGACAGGGGTGAGCAGTTCTTC.

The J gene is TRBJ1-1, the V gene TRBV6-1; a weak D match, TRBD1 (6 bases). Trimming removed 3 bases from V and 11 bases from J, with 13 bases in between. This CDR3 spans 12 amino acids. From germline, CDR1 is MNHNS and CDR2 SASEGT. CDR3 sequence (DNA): TGTGCCAGCAGTGAGAAAGGGGGTAGGGCTTTCTTT. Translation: CASSEKGGRAFF.

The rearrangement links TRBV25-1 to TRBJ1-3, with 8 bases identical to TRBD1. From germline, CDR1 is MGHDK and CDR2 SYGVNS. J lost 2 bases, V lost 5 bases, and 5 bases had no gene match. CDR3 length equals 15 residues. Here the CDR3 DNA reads TGTGCCAGCAGTAATCAGGGGGCACCTGGAAACACCATATATTTT. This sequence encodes CASSNQGAPGNTIYF.

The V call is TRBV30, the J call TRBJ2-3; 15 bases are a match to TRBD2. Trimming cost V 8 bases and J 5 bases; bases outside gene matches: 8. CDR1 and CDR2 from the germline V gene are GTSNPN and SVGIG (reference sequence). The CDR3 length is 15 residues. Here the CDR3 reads CAGTSGGPTRDTQYF. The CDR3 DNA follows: TGTGCCGGGACTAGCGGGGGGCCCACGAGAGATACGCAGTATTTT.